The clone carrying this T cell receptor beta chain was observed a few times. Samples came from patients with localized non-small cell lung adenocarcinoma. CDR3 length: 14 residues. Per the germline V gene, CDR1 is MNHNS and CDR2 is SASEGT. TCRdb re-called the PCR reads with MiXCR, one entry per CDR3 protein. The table lists roughly 10,000 distinct CDR3 sequences, roughly 53% of them singletons, with 15% to 20% in the top ten. The record originates from a study of CD4 and CD8 cells across lung adenocarcinoma regions. Sequences were obtained from CD4+ T cells from the center of a lung tumor. V gene TRBV6-1 combines with J gene TRBJ2-1; D gene uncertain. The J call may be incorrect, as the DNA end agrees better with TRBJ2-5. This receptor was obtained from a male donor with lung adenocarcinoma. The CD4 and CD8 labels of this study may be unreliable. The CDR3 region has the DNA TGTGCCAGCAGGCTTTCGCTGGGCTGGGAGACCCAGTACTTC. Its translation is CASRLSLGWETQYF.